The text below deals with one TCR beta chain. The repertoire was sequenced with immunoSEQ multiplex PCR; TCRdb's copy has only in-frame clones and lacks some. This table has about 200,000 clones, roughly four fifths appearing once. Recovery meant two consecutive negative NP/OP PCR tests, professional clearance, or resolved symptoms. The CDR3 is made up of 15 amino acids. V gave up 5 bases and J gave up 3 bases; unmatched junction bases: 9. In germline, CDR1 is LNHDA, CDR2 SQIVND (reference sequence). The source of the sample is a study of blood T cell repertoires in COVID-19. Study summary: Material from acute and convalescent COVID-19 was sourced from the United States, Italy and Spain.

The clonotype comes from a man between 40 and 49 years old who had recovered from COVID-19. The chain joins TRBV19 to TRBJ1-2, with 7 bases that match TRBD1. Specimen: PBMCs or T cells enriched from blood (not recorded which). The DNA of the CDR3 is TGTGCCAGTAGTTCTACCGGGACAGTGGACTATGGCTACACCTTC. Translation gives CASSSTGTVDYGYTF.